These T cell receptor beta chains were read from a single sample in a study of neoadjuvant anti-PD-1 for oral cavity cancer. Profiled with immunoSEQ multiplex PCR; TCRdb holds only in-frame clones, not every one. The sample has approximately 15,000 clones, approximately 35% seen once. This specimen consisted of tumor tissue, obtained after nivolumab (anti-PD-1) treatment. The receptors were gathered from a person aged 35-79 years with oral cavity squamous cell carcinoma. The CDR3 runs from the conserved cysteine through the conserved F or W.

V gene: TRBV4-2
J gene: TRBJ1-3
CDR3 protein: CASSLQRGTPAGNTIYF

V gene: TRBV14
J gene: TRBJ1-3
CDR3 protein: CASSQVRGSGNTIYF

V gene: TRBV9
J gene: TRBJ2-2
CDR3 protein: CASSVDPKLNTGELFF

V gene: TRBV7-9
J gene: TRBJ2-7
CDR3 protein: CASSRALTEQYF

V gene: TRBV9
J gene: TRBJ1-6
CDR3 protein: CASSVDGDGYNSPLHF

V gene: TRBV14
J gene: TRBJ1-4
CDR3 protein: CASSQDLGGYEKLFF

V gene: TRBV10-2
J gene: TRBJ1-6
CDR3 protein: CASSDGTDNSPLHF

V gene: TRBV5-4
J gene: TRBJ2-5
CDR3 protein: CASSLVSGGETQYF

V gene: TRBV9
J gene: TRBJ1-3
CDR3 protein: CASSVSTGTIYF

V gene: TRBV30
J gene: TRBJ1-5
CDR3 protein: CAWREKGSIQPQHF

V gene: TRBV7-6
J gene: TRBJ2-5
CDR3 protein: CASSLPTAETQYF

V gene: TRBV27
J gene: TRBJ2-7
CDR3 protein: CASSLSGVQVLKREQYF

V gene: TRBV15
J gene: TRBJ1-5
CDR3 protein: CATSSDRARPQHF

V gene: TRBV7-2
J gene: TRBJ2-7
CDR3 protein: CASRAYEQYF

V gene: TRBV30
J gene: TRBJ1-2
CDR3 protein: CAWSRQSYGYTF

V gene: TRBV30
J gene: TRBJ1-3
CDR3 protein: CAWSEGGNTIYF

V gene: TRBV9
J gene: TRBJ1-2
CDR3 protein: CASSVGVGYGYTF

V gene: TRBV6-5
J gene: TRBJ1-1
CDR3 protein: CASPTGQRNAEAFF

V gene: TRBV7-8
J gene: TRBJ1-1
CDR3 protein: CASSLVQGWNTEAFF

V gene: TRBV7-6
J gene: TRBJ2-3
CDR3 protein: CASSFGQGAGVSTDTQYF

V gene: TRBV2
J gene: TRBJ1-5
CDR3 protein: CASRGEGTQNQPQHF

V gene: TRBV4-3
J gene: TRBJ1-2
CDR3 protein: CASSQDPMTGAGYTF

V gene: TRBV5-6
J gene: TRBJ1-6
CDR3 protein: CASSLADLSSPLHF

V gene: TRBV6-1
J gene: TRBJ1-6
CDR3 protein: CASSYRKGSPLHF

V gene: TRBV7-2
J gene: TRBJ2-2
CDR3 protein: CASSYTSADTGELFF

V gene: TRBV15
J gene: TRBJ1-2
CDR3 protein: CATSRDLGADYGYTF

V gene: TRBV5-1
J gene: TRBJ2-1
CDR3 protein: CASSPRPRGSNEQFF

V gene: TRBV6-5
J gene: TRBJ1-6
CDR3 protein: CASSFGTAYNSPLHF

V gene: TRBV11-3
J gene: TRBJ2-3
CDR3 protein: CASSLGDSPRTDTQYF

V gene: TRBV7-2
J gene: TRBJ2-3
CDR3 protein: CASSLAGGLADTQYF

V gene: TRBV19
J gene: TRBJ1-1
CDR3 protein: CASSIQGNTEAFF

V gene: TRBV7-9
J gene: TRBJ1-1
CDR3 protein: CASSPGLGLNTEAFF

V gene: TRBV29-1
J gene: TRBJ1-4
CDR3 protein: CSVEKLGPNNEKLFF

V gene: TRBV12-5
J gene: TRBJ2-3
CDR3 protein: CASGWSRESTDTQYF

V gene: TRBV6-1
J gene: TRBJ2-3
CDR3 protein: CASSVLAGGTDTQYF

V gene: TRBV5-1
J gene: TRBJ2-5
CDR3 protein: CASSLEQETQYF

V gene: TRBV9
J gene: TRBJ2-1
CDR3 protein: CASSTGPDRGFYNEQFF

V gene: TRBV10-1
J gene: TRBJ2-7
CDR3 protein: CASSDGPYEQYF

V gene: TRBV6-5
J gene: TRBJ2-7
CDR3 protein: CASSRQIYYEQYF

V gene: TRBV6-6
J gene: TRBJ1-2
CDR3 protein: CASNQNPAYNYGYTF

V gene: TRBV27
J gene: TRBJ2-1
CDR3 protein: CASSSQTSGGGNEQFF